This note documents a single T cell receptor (beta chain) sequence. Its antigen remains unidentified. The CDR3 is made up of 12 amino acids. Between the trimmed V and J ends, which lost 4 bases and 5 bases, there was a span of 8 bases. CDR1 and CDR2 (germline): SNHLY, FYNNEI. Sequencing was performed with immunoSEQ multiplex PCR; in TCRdb, only in-frame clones are kept and a portion is missing. This table holds tens of thousands of clones, about 84% found once. The data were taken from a study of OX40 agonist ivuxolimab in advanced cancers. Study-level findings and limits: Compared with CD4+, CD8+ T cells on average had more expanded clones.

The sequencing here drew on CD4+ or CD8+ T cells sorted from blood, taken in a trial of the OX40 agonist ivuxolimab. This chain connects TRBV2 to TRBJ1-2; D is undetermined. This TCR was sampled from an adult with an advanced solid tumor such as melanoma, head and neck, liver or kidney cancer. The CDR3 sequence: CASSGTWYGYTF. The CDR3 nucleotides read TGTGCCAGCAGTGGTACGTGGTATGGCTACACCTTC.